The T cell receptor beta chain under discussion was sequenced for a study of cytomegalovirus exposure and HLA in healthy donors. Broader study findings: The study found most TCR sequences rare, yet found some public TCRs in many donors. Earlier analysis yielded a pattern in which most TCR beta V segments were productive about 87% or about 30% of the time.

Germline lookup yields CDR1 MNHEY and CDR2 SVGAGI. The CDR3 contains 15 residues. V lost 3 bases, J lost 5 bases, and 7 bases stayed unmatched. The study ran its PCR with 60 Vbeta and 13 Jbeta primers. Generated by immunoSEQ multiplex PCR, the TCRdb table keeps only in-frame clones and is missing some. Of over 150,000 clones listed, over 80% were seen once; the top ten hold roughly 1.6%. As regards this clone: Its antigen is undetermined.

The chain has TRBV6-5 and TRBJ2-4, with 7 bases fitting TRBD2. Sequencing was performed on PBMCs. The sequence came from a man aged 45-65 years in good health and CMV-seronegative. The CDR3 DNA reads TGTGCCAGCAGTTATGGGGGGGGAGGGGAAAACATTCAGTACTTC. It codes for CASSYGGGGENIQYF.